This paragraph reports one T cell receptor beta chain. An end of the junction does not agree with germline; a read error may underlie this. No cell sorting was done before RNA was extracted from the tissue. This non-tumor lung sample came from over 3 cm beyond the tumor edge. The sample belongs to a study of tumor and adjacent non-tumor tissue in lung cancer. Study background: Stage I to III disease affected about nine men and 5 women aged 31 to 76.

A modified ARM-PCR protocol with three rounds of nested PCR amplified TCRbeta. Via MiXCR, TCRdb re-called the multiplex PCR reads, giving one row per CDR3 protein. Counted here are roughly 43,000 distinct CDR3 sequences, around three fifths occurring once; the ten biggest clones make up under 60%. The germline V gene encodes CDR1 SQVTM and CDR2 ANQGSEA. This CDR3 spans 13 amino acids. The source of this sequence is a man aged 45 to 65 with non-small cell lung cancer. The chain links TRBV29-1 to TRBJ1-4; 7 bases map to TRBD1. The sequenced sample consisted of distant non-tumor lung tissue. The CDR3 DNA reads TGCATCGCTTCCGGACAGGCTAATGAAAAACTGTCTTTT. This translates into CIASGQANEKLSF.